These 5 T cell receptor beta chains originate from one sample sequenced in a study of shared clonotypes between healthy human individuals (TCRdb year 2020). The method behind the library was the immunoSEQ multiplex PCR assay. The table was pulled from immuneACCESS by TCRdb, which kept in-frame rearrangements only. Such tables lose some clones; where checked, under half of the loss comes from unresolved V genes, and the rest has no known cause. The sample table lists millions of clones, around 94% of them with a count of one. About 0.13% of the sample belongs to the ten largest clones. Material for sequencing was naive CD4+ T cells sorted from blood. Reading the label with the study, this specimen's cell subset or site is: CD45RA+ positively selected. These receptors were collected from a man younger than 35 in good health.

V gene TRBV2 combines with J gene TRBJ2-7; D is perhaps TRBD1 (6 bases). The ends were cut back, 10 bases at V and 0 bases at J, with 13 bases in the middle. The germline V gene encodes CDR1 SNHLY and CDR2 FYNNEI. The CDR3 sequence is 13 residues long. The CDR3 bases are TGTGCCACCGGACAGACTAACTCCTACGAGCAGTACTTC. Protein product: CATGQTNSYEQYF.

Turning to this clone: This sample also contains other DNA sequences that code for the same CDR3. The CDR3 sequence: CASSPDRNYGYTF. The CDR3 DNA reads TGTGCCAGCAGCCCCGACAGGAACTATGGCTACACCTTC. The V call is TRBV7-8, the J call TRBJ1-2; a weak D match, TRBD1 (6 bases). Looked up from germline, CDR1 is SGHVS and CDR2 is FQNEAQ. Trimming pared 5 bases from V and 2 bases from J, leaving 9 bases between. This CDR3 is built from 13 residues.

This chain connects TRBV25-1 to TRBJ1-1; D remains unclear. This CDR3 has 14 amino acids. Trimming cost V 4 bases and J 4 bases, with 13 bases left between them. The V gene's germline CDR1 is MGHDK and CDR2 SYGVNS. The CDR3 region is CASSVAGLVTEAFF. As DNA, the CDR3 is TGTGCCAGCAGTGTTGCGGGCTTGGTCACTGAAGCTTTCTTT.

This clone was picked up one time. The DNA of the CDR3 is TGTGCCAGTAGTATTCGGGGGTCCGAAAAACTGTTTTTT. Its protein is CASSIRGSEKLFF. This rearrangement joins TRBV19 to TRBJ1-4; D may be TRBD1 (5 bases). Germline CDR1 is LNHDA and CDR2 is SQIVND (reference sequence). Trimming removed 3 bases at V and 8 bases at J, with 10 bases between. This CDR3 contains 13 residues. The whole variable domain, filled in from reference TRBV19 and TRBJ1-4, reads DGGITQSPKYLFRKEGQNVTLSCEQNLNHDAMYWYRQDPGQGLRLIYYSQIVNDFQKGDIAEGYSVSREKKESFPLTVTSAQKNPTAFYLCASSIRGSEKLFFGSGTQLSVL.

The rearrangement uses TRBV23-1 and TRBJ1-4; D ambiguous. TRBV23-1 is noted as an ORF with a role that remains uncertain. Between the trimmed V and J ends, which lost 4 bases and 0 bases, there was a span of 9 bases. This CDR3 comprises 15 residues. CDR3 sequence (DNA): TGCGCCAGCAGTCCTACGGCGGCAACTAATGAAAAACTGTTTTTT. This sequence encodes CASSPTAATNEKLFF.